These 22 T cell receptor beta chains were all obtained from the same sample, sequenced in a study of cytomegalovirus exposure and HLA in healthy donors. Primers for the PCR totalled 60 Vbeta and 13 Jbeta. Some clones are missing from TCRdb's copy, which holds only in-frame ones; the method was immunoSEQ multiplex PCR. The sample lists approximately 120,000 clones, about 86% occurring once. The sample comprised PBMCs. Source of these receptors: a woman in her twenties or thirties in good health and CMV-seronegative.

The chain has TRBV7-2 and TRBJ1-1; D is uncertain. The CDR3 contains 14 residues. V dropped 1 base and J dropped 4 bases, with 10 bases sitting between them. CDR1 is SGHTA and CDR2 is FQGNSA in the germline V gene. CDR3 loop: CASSLVIGSTEAFF. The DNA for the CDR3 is TGTGCCAGCAGCTTAGTGATCGGGAGCACTGAAGCTTTCTTT.

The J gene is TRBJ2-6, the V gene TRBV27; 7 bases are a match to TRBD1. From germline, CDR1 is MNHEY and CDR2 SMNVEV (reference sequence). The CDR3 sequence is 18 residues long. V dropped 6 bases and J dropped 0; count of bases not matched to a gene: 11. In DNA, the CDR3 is TGTGCCAGCAGCACCAGGGACAGTCTTTCCTCTGGGGCCAACGTCCTGACTTTC. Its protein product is CASSTRDSLSSGANVLTF.

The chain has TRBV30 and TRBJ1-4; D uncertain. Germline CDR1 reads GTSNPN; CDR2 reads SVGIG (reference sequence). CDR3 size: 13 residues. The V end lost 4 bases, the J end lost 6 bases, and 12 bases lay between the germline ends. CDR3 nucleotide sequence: TGTGCCTGGAACCCGATCCGGTATGAAAAACTGTTTTTT. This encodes CAWNPIRYEKLFF. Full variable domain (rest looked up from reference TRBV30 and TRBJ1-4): SQTIHQWPATLVQPVGSPLSLECTVEGTSNPNLYWYRQAAGRGLQLLFYSVGIGQISSEVPQNLSASRPQDRQFILSSKKLLLSDSGFYLCAWNPIRYEKLFFGSGTQLSVL.

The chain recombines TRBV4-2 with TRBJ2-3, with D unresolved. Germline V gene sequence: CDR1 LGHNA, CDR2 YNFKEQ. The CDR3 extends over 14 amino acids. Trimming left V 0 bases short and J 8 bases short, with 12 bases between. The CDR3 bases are TGTGCCAGCAGCCAAGAGGAGCTGGTTCCTACGCAGTATTTT. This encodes CASSQEELVPTQYF.

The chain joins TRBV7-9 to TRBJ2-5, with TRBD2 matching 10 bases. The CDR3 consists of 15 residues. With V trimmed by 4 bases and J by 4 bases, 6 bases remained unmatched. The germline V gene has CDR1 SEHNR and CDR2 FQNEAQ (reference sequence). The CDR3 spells CASSSTLAGGETQYF. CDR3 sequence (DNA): TGTGCCAGCAGCTCAACCTTAGCGGGAGGAGAGACCCAGTACTTC.

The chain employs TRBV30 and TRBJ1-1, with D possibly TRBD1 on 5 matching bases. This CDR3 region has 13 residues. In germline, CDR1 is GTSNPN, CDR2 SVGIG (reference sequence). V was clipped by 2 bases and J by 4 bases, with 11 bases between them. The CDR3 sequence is CAWSPGGGTEAFF. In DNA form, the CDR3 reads TGTGCCTGGAGTCCTGGGGGGGGCACTGAAGCTTTCTTT.

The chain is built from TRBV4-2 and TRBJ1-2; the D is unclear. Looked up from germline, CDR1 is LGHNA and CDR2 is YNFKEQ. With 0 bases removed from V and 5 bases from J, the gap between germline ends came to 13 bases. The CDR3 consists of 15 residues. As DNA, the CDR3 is TGTGCCAGCAGCCAAGAGGCAGGAGGAATTTATGGCTACACCTTC. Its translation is CASSQEAGGIYGYTF.

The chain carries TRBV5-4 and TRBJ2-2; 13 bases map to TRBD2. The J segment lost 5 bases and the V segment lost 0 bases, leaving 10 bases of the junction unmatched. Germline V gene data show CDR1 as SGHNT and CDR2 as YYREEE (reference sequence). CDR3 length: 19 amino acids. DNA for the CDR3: TGTGCCAGCAGCTTGGTTTTCGGGACTAGCGGGATGGGAACCGGGGAGCTGTTTTTT. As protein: CASSLVFGTSGMGTGELFF.

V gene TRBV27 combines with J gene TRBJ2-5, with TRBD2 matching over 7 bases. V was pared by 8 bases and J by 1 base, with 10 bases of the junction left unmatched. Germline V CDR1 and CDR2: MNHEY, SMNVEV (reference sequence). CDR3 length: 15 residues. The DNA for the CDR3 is TGTGCCAGCCGAAAGGTGGGCGGGAGCCAAGAGACCCAGTACTTC. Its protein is CASRKVGGSQETQYF.

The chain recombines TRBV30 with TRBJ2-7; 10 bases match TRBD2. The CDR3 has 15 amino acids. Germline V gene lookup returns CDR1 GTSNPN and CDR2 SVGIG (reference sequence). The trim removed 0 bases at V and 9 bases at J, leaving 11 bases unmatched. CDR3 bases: TGTGCCTGGAGTGTATCGGGAGCGGGAGGGTGGGGGCAGTACTTC. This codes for CAWSVSGAGGWGQYF.

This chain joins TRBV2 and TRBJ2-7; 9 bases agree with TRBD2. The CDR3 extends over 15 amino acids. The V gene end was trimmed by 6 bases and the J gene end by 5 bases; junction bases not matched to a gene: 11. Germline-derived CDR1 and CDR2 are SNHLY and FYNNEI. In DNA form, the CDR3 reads TGTGCCAGCAGATCCACGAGCGGGAGGTCGGACGAGCAGTACTTC. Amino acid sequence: CASRSTSGRSDEQYF.

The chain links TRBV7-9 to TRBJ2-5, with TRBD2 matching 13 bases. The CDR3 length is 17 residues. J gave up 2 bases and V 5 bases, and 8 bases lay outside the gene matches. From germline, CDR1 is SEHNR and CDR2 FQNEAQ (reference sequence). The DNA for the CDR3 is TGTGCCAGCAGCAATACTCTGGGACTAGCGGGACAAGAGACCCAGTACTTC. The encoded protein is CASSNTLGLAGQETQYF. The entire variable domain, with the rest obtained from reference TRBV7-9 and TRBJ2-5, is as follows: DTGVSQNPRHKITKRGQNVTFRCDPISEHNRLYWYRQTLGQGPEFLTYFQNEAQLEKSRLLSDRFSAERPKGSFSTLEIQRTEQGDSAMYLCASSNTLGLAGQETQYFGPGTRLLVL.

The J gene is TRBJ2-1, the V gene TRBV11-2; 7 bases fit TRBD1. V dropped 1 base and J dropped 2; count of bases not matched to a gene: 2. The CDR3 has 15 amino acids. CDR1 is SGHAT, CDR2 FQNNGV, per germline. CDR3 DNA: TGTGCCAGCAGCTTAGGACAGGGCGCCTACAATGAGCAGTTCTTC. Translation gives CASSLGQGAYNEQFF.

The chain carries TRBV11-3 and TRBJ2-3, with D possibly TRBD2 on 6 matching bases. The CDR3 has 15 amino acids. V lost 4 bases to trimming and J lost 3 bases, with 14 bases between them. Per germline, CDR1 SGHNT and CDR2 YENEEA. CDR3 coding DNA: TGTGCCAGCAGCTCGGGTGGGCGGGATACAGATACGCAGTATTTT. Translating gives CASSSGGRDTDTQYF.

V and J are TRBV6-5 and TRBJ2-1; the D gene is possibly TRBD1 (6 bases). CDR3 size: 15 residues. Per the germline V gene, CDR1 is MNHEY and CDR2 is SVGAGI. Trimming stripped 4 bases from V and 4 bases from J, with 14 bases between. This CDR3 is CASSSSGQTYNEQFF. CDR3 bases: TGTGCCAGCAGTTCCTCGGGACAAACTTACAATGAGCAGTTCTTC.

The CDR3 DNA is TGTGCCAGCTCACCAACAGGGAATCAGCCCCAGCATTTT. This gives the protein CASSPTGNQPQHF. The V call is TRBV18, the J call TRBJ1-5; D possibly corresponds to TRBD1 (6 bases). Germline CDR1 reads KGHSH; CDR2 reads LQKENI. The CDR3 contains 13 residues. Deletions cut 2 bases from V and 4 bases from J, with 6 bases between. Looking up the rest from reference TRBV18 and TRBJ1-5 gives the full variable domain: NAGVMQNPRHLVRRRGQEARLRCSPMKGHSHVYWYRQLPEEGLKFMVYLQKENIIDESGMPKERFSAEFPKEGPSILRIQQVVRGDSAAYFCASSPTGNQPQHFGDGTRLSIL.

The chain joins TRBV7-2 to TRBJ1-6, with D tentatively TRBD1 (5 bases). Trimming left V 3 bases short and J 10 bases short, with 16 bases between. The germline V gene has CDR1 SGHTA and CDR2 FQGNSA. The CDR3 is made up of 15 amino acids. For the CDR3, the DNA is TGTGCCAGCAGCTTTCTGGGGGGAGTTGACTCACCCCTCCACTTT. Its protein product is CASSFLGGVDSPLHF.

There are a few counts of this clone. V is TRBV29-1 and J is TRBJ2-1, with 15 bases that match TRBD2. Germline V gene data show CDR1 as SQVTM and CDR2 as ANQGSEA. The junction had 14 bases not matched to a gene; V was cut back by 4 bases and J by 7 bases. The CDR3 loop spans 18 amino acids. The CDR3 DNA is TGCAGCGTTGGTCCCGGGACTAGCGGGAGGAGGATAGGTAATGAGCAGTTCTTC. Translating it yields CSVGPGTSGRRIGNEQFF.

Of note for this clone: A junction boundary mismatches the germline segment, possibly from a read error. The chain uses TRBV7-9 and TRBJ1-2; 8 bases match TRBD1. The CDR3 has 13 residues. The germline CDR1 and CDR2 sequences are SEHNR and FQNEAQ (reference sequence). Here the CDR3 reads CSSSFGQGYGYTF. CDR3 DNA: TGTTCCAGCAGCTTCGGACAGGGTTATGGCTACACCTTC.

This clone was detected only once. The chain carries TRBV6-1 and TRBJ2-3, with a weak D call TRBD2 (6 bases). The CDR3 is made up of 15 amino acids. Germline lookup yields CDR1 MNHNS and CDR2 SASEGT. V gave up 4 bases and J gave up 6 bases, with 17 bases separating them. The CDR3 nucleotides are TGTGCCAGCAGTGTTACGCAGGACTACGGGGATACGCAGTATTTT. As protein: CASSVTQDYGDTQYF.

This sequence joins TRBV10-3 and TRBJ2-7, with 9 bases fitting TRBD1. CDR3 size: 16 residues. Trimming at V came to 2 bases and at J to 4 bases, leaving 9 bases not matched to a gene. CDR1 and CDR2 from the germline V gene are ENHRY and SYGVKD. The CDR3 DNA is TGTGCCATCAGTGAGGTTGGGGGACAGGGATCGTACGAGCAGTACTTC. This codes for CAISEVGGQGSYEQYF.

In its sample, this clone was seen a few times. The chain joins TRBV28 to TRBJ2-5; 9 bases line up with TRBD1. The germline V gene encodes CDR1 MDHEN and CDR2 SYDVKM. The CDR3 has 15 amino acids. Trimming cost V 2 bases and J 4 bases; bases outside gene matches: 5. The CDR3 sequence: CASSLVGTGLETQYF. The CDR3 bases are TGTGCCAGCAGTTTAGTCGGGACAGGGTTAGAGACCCAGTACTTC. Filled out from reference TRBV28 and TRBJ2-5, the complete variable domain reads DVKVTQSSRYLVKRTGEKVFLECVQDMDHENMFWYRQDPGLGLRLIYFSYDVKMKEKGDIPEGYSVSREKKERFSLILESASTNQTSMYLCASSLVGTGLETQYFGPGTRLLVL.